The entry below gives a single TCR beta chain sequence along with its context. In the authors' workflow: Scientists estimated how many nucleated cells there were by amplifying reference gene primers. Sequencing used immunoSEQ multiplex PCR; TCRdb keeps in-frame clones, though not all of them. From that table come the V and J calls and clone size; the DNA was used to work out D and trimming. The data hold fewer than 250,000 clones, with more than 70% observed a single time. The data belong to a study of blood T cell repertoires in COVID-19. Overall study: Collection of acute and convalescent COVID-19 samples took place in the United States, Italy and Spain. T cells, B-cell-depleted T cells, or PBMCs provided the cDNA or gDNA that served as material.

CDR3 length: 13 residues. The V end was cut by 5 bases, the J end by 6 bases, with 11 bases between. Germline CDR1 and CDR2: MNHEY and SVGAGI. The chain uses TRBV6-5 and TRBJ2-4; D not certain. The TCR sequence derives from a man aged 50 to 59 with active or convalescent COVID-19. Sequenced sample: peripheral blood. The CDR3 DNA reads TGTGCCAGCAGTACAGTGGGCCGAAACATTCAGTACTTC. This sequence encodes CASSTVGRNIQYF.